This entry describes one T cell receptor (beta chain). Its matching antigen is unknown. TCRdb keeps only in-frame clones here, not all; method: immunoSEQ multiplex PCR. The sample contains tens of thousands of clones, 95% to 97% of which appear only once. Time point indicated: recipient sample about 28 days before transplant, after cytoreduction. The record originates from a study of T cell clonotyping in hematopoietic cell transplantation. Study outcomes and limitations: Few recipient clonotypes overlapped donors; over 97% were de novo at given depth. After transplant, recipient diversity fell while pathologically expanded clonotypes grew through day 180.

This clonotype originated in a woman aged 50 to 60 with acute myeloid leukemia. Some clones in this sample may be carry-over from other donors' samples. Source: peripheral blood mononuclear cells, taken before stem cell transplant.

The DNA for the CDR3 is TGTGCCACCATGGCGGGTCCGGGGCAGTACTTC. Protein sequence: CATMAGPGQYF. J is TRBJ2-7 and V is TRBV6-5; possible D gene TRBD2, 5 bases. CDR1 and CDR2 (germline): MNHEY, SVGAGI. The V and J ends lost 10 bases and 9 bases respectively, with 16 bases between them. This CDR3 region has 11 residues.